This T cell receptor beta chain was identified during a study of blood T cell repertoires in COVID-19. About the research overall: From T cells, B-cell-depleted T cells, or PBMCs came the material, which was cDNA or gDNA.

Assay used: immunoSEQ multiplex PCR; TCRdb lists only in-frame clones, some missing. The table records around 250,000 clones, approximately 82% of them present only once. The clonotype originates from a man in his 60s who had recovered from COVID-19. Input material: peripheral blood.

The CDR3: CASSHNTGTGDGGHYEQYF. CDR3 DNA sequence: TGTGCCAGCAGCCACAATACCGGGACAGGGGACGGAGGCCACTACGAGCAGTACTTC. This chain connects TRBV5-8 to TRBJ2-7, with TRBD1 matching over 10 bases. This CDR3 has 19 amino acids. The V and J ends lost 4 bases and 3 bases, in that order; junction bases with no gene match: 19. Germline CDR1 reads SGHTS; CDR2 reads YDEGEE.